This TCR beta chain was found in a study of cytomegalovirus exposure and HLA in healthy donors. Findings of the study overall: A later analysis linked a missense variant in DCLRE1C to the trimming of TCR beta V and J genes. A highly shared variant cluster was judged a likely technical artifact. TCR beta chains associated with HLA were, in a later analysis, more clonally expanded than equally common others.

PCR primers comprised 60 Vbeta and 13 Jbeta primers. The data were produced by immunoSEQ multiplex PCR, yet TCRdb's version contains in-frame clones alone and is incomplete. This table holds 150,000 to 200,000 clones, roughly 65% found once. V trimming: 6 bases; J trimming: 6 bases; junction bases outside the gene matches: 6. CDR3 length: 13 amino acids. In germline, CDR1 is MNHEY, CDR2 SMNVEV (reference sequence). Details on this clone: Its antigen is currently unknown.

The chain carries TRBV27 and TRBJ2-7; 9 bases are shared with TRBD1. The source material was PBMCs. The sequence came from a woman aged 18-35 years in good health and CMV-seropositive. The CDR3, as DNA: TGTGCCAGCAGCCCCCGGACAGGGGTCGAGCAGTACTTC. Encoded protein: CASSPRTGVEQYF.